The rows below give T cell receptor beta chains drawn from one sample of a study of blood T cell repertoires in COVID-19. This table comes from immunoSEQ multiplex PCR, and its TCRdb copy is limited to in-frame clones, with some not included. The sample lists 200,000 to 250,000 clones, approximately 84% occurring once. The sample comprised peripheral blood. The source of these receptors is an elderly man with acute or convalescent COVID-19. The CDR3 runs from the conserved cysteine through the conserved F or W. Clone size is given for some rows only: seen once, a few or many times, or a class if the clone is expanded.

v_call	j_call	clone_size	cdr3_aa
TRBV5-1	TRBJ2-1	-	CASIHTPGLAGEYNEQFF
TRBV29-1	TRBJ1-3	once	CSVEEASSGNTIYF
TRBV25-1	TRBJ1-1	-	CASRGVGGGREAFF
TRBV30	TRBJ2-5	-	CAWSLEFQETQYF
TRBV7-9	TRBJ1-5	-	CASSSELQGAQPQHF
TRBV10-3	TRBJ1-1	once	CAISAGTGVTEAFF
TRBV7-2	TRBJ2-1	-	CASSLASGSSNEQFF
TRBV29-1	TRBJ1-1	-	CSVARRSNTEAFF
TRBV18	TRBJ1-1	once	CASSRNPGQMNTEAFF
TRBV29-1	TRBJ2-3	-	CSVDRDRGTDTQYF
TRBV4-2	TRBJ2-7	-	CASSQELLAGGLYEQYF
TRBV3-1/TRBV3-2	TRBJ1-1	-	CASSQRGVNTEAFF